The 32 T cell receptor beta chains given below trace back to one sample, sequenced in a study of cytomegalovirus exposure and HLA in healthy donors. Vbeta (60) and Jbeta (13) primers were used in the PCR. Method: immunoSEQ multiplex PCR; TCRdb's copy keeps in-frame clones and lacks some. There are around 150,000 clones in the sample; roughly 78% occur only once, and around 4.8% lies in the top ten. Sequenced sample: PBMCs. These receptors all stem from a man aged 30-40 years in good health.

The J gene is TRBJ1-4, the V gene TRBV4-1; 7 nucleotides align to TRBD1. Germline V gene sequence: CDR1 MGHRA, CDR2 YSYEKL. The CDR3 is 15 residues long. V was clipped by 4 bases and J by 7 bases; unmatched bases: 9. The CDR3 DNA reads TGCGCCAGCAGCCGACAGGGCCGACTTTCTGAAAAACTGTTTTTT. Its protein is CASSRQGRLSEKLFF.

This clone was picked up a small number of times. This chain uses TRBV6-5 with TRBJ1-6; no definite D call. The CDR3 is 15 residues long. V was pared by 0 bases and J by 5 bases, with 8 bases between. Germline CDR1 is MNHEY and CDR2 is SVGAGI. The CDR3 DNA is TGTGCCAGCAGTTACTCGTTTCTAAATAATTCACCCCTCCACTTT. This encodes CASSYSFLNNSPLHF.

The chain uses TRBV4-2 and TRBJ1-2; 7 bases match TRBD1. Looked up from germline, CDR1 is LGHNA and CDR2 is YNFKEQ. CDR3 length: 15 residues. Trimming removed 4 bases from V and 4 bases from J; junction bases left unmatched: 9. CDR3 coding DNA: TGTGCCAGCAGCCGGGGGACAGAAGCTACCTATGGCTACACCTTC. The encoded protein is CASSRGTEATYGYTF.

The chain uses TRBV5-1 and TRBJ1-6; 8 nucleotides line up with TRBD1. The V gene's germline CDR1 is SGHRS and CDR2 YFSETQ. The CDR3 contains 14 residues. V trimming: 3 bases; J trimming: 8 bases; junction bases outside the gene matches: 4. The CDR3 DNA is TGCGCCAGCAGCTCCGGACAGGGCGATTCACCCCTCCACTTT. This encodes CASSSGQGDSPLHF.

V usage is TRBV25-1 and J usage is TRBJ2-1, with TRBD2 matching 9 bases. The germline gives CDR1 MGHDK, CDR2 SYGVNS. With V trimmed by 9 bases and J by 6 bases, 15 bases remained unmatched. The CDR3 extends over 16 amino acids. CDR3 nucleotide sequence: TGTGCCAGTACAGGGATGGGAGCGGGGGGTGGCAATGAGCAGTTCTTC. Its protein product is CASTGMGAGGGNEQFF.

The chain combines TRBV19 with TRBJ2-2; D is possibly TRBD1 (5 bases). The CDR3 spans 13 residues. Germline CDR1 reads LNHDA; CDR2 reads SQIVND (reference sequence). V gave up 9 bases and J gave up 0 bases, with 8 bases separating them. CDR3 amino acids: CASSDTNTGELFF. The CDR3 coding sequence is TGTGCCAGCTCGGACACGAACACCGGGGAGCTGTTTTTT. Filled out from reference TRBV19 and TRBJ2-2, the complete variable domain reads DGGITQSPKYLFRKEGQNVTLSCEQNLNHDAMYWYRQDPGQGLRLIYYSQIVNDFQKGDIAEGYSVSREKKESFPLTVTSAQKNPTAFYLCASSDTNTGELFFGEGSRLTVL.

This clone was recorded once. This chain connects TRBV7-9 to TRBJ2-3; 11 bases map to TRBD2. From germline, CDR1 is SEHNR and CDR2 FQNEAQ (reference sequence). With V trimmed by 3 bases and J by 14 bases, 4 bases remained unmatched. This CDR3 is built from 12 residues. For the CDR3, the DNA is TGTGCCAGCAGCTTGACTAGCGGGGAGTGGTATTTT. Encoded protein: CASSLTSGEWYF.

This clone appeared a few times. The chain is built from TRBV7-2 and TRBJ1-5; 7 bases are a match to TRBD1. V trimming: 5 bases; J trimming: 0 bases; junction bases outside the gene matches: 10. Germline CDR1 and CDR2: SGHTA and FQGNSA. The CDR3 length is 17 residues. The CDR3 here is CASSVRGTDYSNQPQHF. In nucleotides, the CDR3 is TGTGCCAGCAGCGTACGTGGGACAGACTATAGCAATCAGCCCCAGCATTTT.

This CDR3 is CASGLAAENPNFYEQYF. The CDR3 coding sequence is TGTGCTAGTGGTTTGGCAGCGGAAAACCCTAATTTCTACGAGCAGTACTTC. The V gene is TRBV12-5, the J gene TRBJ2-7; D perhaps matches TRBD2 (5 bases). This CDR3 region has 17 residues. Germline CDR1 LGHNT, CDR2 FRNRAP. V shed 1 base and J shed 3 bases, with 19 bases lying between them.

The table lists this clone with a few counts. This specimen includes other DNA sequences encoding the same CDR3. This chain connects TRBV28 to TRBJ1-5, with 7 positions matching TRBD1. From germline, CDR1 is MDHEN and CDR2 SYDVKM. This CDR3 is 15 amino acids long. The J segment lost 1 base and the V segment lost 6 bases, leaving 6 bases of the junction unmatched. The CDR3 DNA sequence: TGTGCCAGCAGGCCGACAGGGTCCAGCAATCAGCCCCAGCATTTT. Protein: CASRPTGSSNQPQHF.

V is TRBV27 and J is TRBJ1-5; D is possibly TRBD1 (6 bases). The CDR3 has 15 residues. With 6 bases removed from V and 4 bases from J, the gap between germline ends came to 16 bases. Germline V gives CDR1 MNHEY, CDR2 SMNVEV (reference sequence). CDR3 residues: CASRPPGTPNQPQHF. CDR3 coding DNA: TGTGCCAGCAGACCCCCCGGGACACCGAATCAGCCCCAGCATTTT.

The CDR3 here is CASSSYRESGYTF. CDR3 in DNA: TGTGCCAGCAGCTCTTACAGGGAGAGTGGCTACACCTTC. The genes are TRBV5-5 and TRBJ1-2; the D gene is possibly TRBD1 (6 bases). CDR1 and CDR2 (germline): SGHKS, YYEKEE (reference sequence). This CDR3 has 13 amino acids. V lost 3 bases, J lost 7 bases, and 13 bases lay in between.

This clone appeared a single time. CDR3 sequence (DNA): TGCGCCAGCAGCCAAGATGACGGGAGGGGAGATACGCAGTATTTT. Residues: CASSQDDGRGDTQYF. The chain links TRBV4-1 to TRBJ2-3; TRBD2 agrees at 8 bases. This CDR3 has 15 residues. J gave up 5 bases and V 0 bases, and 4 bases lay outside the gene matches. Germline CDR1 reads MGHRA; CDR2 reads YSYEKL.

The chain carries TRBV30 and TRBJ1-3, with 8 bases matching TRBD1. V gave up 1 base and J gave up 0 bases; unmatched junction bases: 8. The CDR3 loop spans 17 amino acids. CDR1 is GTSNPN, CDR2 SVGIG, per germline (reference sequence). The CDR3 coding sequence is TGTGCCTGGAGTGCCCAACACAGGGGGATCTCTGGAAACACCATATATTTT. It specifies CAWSAQHRGISGNTIYF.

Points on this clone: An end of the junction does not agree with germline; a read error may underlie this. The same CDR3 is also encoded by other DNA sequences in this sample. The chain joins TRBV10-1 to TRBJ2-3; weak D call: TRBD2 (6 bases). The length of the CDR3 is 16 residues. Germline CDR1 is WNHNN and CDR2 is SYGVQD (reference sequence). The CDR3 region is CASSESGLQTGDAQYF. The CDR3 coding sequence is TGCGCCAGCAGCGAGTCAGGACTCCAAACGGGGGATGCGCAGTATTTT.

As regards this clone: The DNA is left out, because the CDR3 cannot be placed on it with certainty; the CDR3 is given as TCRdb lists it. The chain combines TRBV9 with TRBJ1-3; the D call of TRBD1 is as the table states it, not checked on the DNA. Both ends counted, the CDR3 spans 15 residues. Germline CDR1 SGDLS, CDR2 YYNGEE. CDR3 in amino acids: CASSVGWGSGNTIYF.

The chain recombines TRBV15 with TRBJ2-2; D unclear. Trimming took off 1 base at V and 7 bases at J, with 7 bases between the two ends. The CDR3 extends over 13 amino acids. The germline V gene has CDR1 LNHNV and CDR2 YYDKDF (reference sequence). The CDR3 nucleotides read TGTGCCACCAGCAGAGGCCCCGGCGGGGAGCTGTTTTTT. Protein: CATSRGPGGELFF.

For this clone: Distinct nucleotide sequences in the sample also encode this CDR3. This chain joins TRBV18 and TRBJ2-3; D unclear. The germline gives CDR1 KGHSH, CDR2 LQKENI. Trimming took 3 bases from V and 2 from J, leaving 3 bases between them. This CDR3 is 12 amino acids long. The CDR3 coding sequence is TGTGCCAGCTCACCTTACACAGATACGCAGTATTTT. Protein product: CASSPYTDTQYF.

V is TRBV28 and J is TRBJ2-2; D perhaps matches TRBD2 (6 bases). Germline-derived CDR1 and CDR2 are MDHEN and SYDVKM. The CDR3 sequence is 14 residues long. Trimming removed 5 bases at V and 2 bases at J, with 9 bases between. The DNA of the CDR3 is TGTGCCAGCAGTCCCGGGACTAACACCGGGGAGCTGTTTTTT. The encoded protein is CASSPGTNTGELFF.

The J gene is TRBJ2-7, the V gene TRBV5-1, with TRBD1 matching 7 bases. The germline V gene has CDR1 SGHRS and CDR2 YFSETQ. Trimming removed 3 bases from V and 7 bases from J; junction bases left unmatched: 10. The CDR3 runs 14 residues. CDR3 DNA sequence: TGCGCCAGCAGCTCGGACAGGCGGCAGGGTGAGCAGTACTTC. The encoded protein is CASSSDRRQGEQYF.

The chain joins TRBV28 to TRBJ2-7, with 12 bases that match TRBD2. The CDR3 spans 16 residues. Germline CDR1 reads MDHEN; CDR2 reads SYDVKM. With V trimmed by 3 bases and J by 2 bases, 5 bases remained unmatched. The CDR3 loop reads CASSFLAGGPPYEQYF. The CDR3 DNA follows: TGTGCCAGCAGTTTCCTAGCGGGAGGGCCCCCCTACGAGCAGTACTTC.

The chain combines TRBV5-6 with TRBJ2-2; TRBD2 is a possible D gene (6 bases). The V gene lost 0 bases and the J gene lost 9 bases, with 12 bases spanning the gap. This CDR3 has 14 residues. CDR1 is SGHDT, CDR2 YYEEEE, per germline. The CDR3 region has the DNA TGTGCCAGCAGCTTGGGGGGGGACTTCTGGGAGCTGTTTTTT. Amino acid sequence: CASSLGGDFWELFF. Full variable domain (outside the CDR3, taken from reference TRBV5-6 and TRBJ2-2): DAGVTQSPTHLIKTRGQQVTLRCSPKSGHDTVSWYQQALGQGPQFIFQYYEEEERQRGNFPDRFSGHQFPNYSSELNVNALLLGDSALYLCASSLGGDFWELFFGEGSRLTVL.

The chain employs TRBV9 and TRBJ1-2; D ambiguous. The germline V gene encodes CDR1 SGDLS and CDR2 YYNGEE. V lost 0 bases, J lost 3 bases, and 9 bases lay in between. This CDR3 region has 14 residues. The CDR3 loop is CASSVDGGHYGYTF. In DNA, the CDR3 is TGTGCCAGCAGCGTAGATGGAGGGCACTATGGCTACACCTTC. Using reference TRBV9 and TRBJ1-2 for the parts outside the CDR3, the full variable domain is DSGVTQTPKHLITATGQRVTLRCSPRSGDLSVYWYQQSLDQGLQFLIQYYNGEERAKGNILERFSAQQFPDLHSELNLSSLELGDSALYFCASSVDGGHYGYTFGSGTRLTVV.

The chain combines TRBV15 with TRBJ2-2; possible D gene TRBD1, 6 bases. Trimming stripped 6 bases from V and 3 bases from J, with 14 bases between. Germline V CDR1 and CDR2: LNHNV, YYDKDF (reference sequence). The CDR3 sequence is 15 residues long. The CDR3 nucleotides read TGTGCCACCAGAAATACAGGGAAGGACACCGGGGAGCTGTTTTTT. This sequence encodes CATRNTGKDTGELFF.

This clone was seen only once. The same CDR3 arises from other DNA sequences in this sample as well. J is TRBJ2-1 and V is TRBV27; D is unclear. With 3 bases removed from V and 6 bases from J, the gap between germline ends came to 6 bases. CDR1 and CDR2 from the germline V gene are MNHEY and SMNVEV (reference sequence). This CDR3 is 12 amino acids long. Here the CDR3 DNA reads TGTGCCAGCAGTTTGTCGGGCAATGAGCAGTTCTTC. Its translation is CASSLSGNEQFF.

This clone has just a few counts. J is TRBJ2-7 and V is TRBV6-5; D is possibly TRBD1 (6 bases). CDR3 length equals 15 residues. Germline V gene data show CDR1 as MNHEY and CDR2 as SVGAGI. V was shortened by 2 bases and J by 3 bases, with 14 bases between the two germline ends. CDR3 DNA: TGTGCCAGCAGTTACGTAACAGGGAAGGGCTACGAGCAGTACTTC. Translated: CASSYVTGKGYEQYF.

V and J are TRBV5-6 and TRBJ2-1, with 9 bases matching TRBD1. The CDR3 has 14 amino acids. The germline V gene encodes CDR1 SGHDT and CDR2 YYEEEE. V was pared by 7 bases and J by 4 bases, with 6 bases of the junction left unmatched. The CDR3 loop reads CASLGQGLYNEQFF. The CDR3 DNA reads as TGTGCCAGCCTGGGACAGGGCCTTTACAATGAGCAGTTCTTC.

This rearrangement joins TRBV5-1 to TRBJ2-3; 11 nucleotides align to TRBD2. With V trimmed by 4 bases and J by 6 bases, 7 bases remained unmatched. Germline V gene lookup returns CDR1 SGHRS and CDR2 YFSETQ. The CDR3 contains 15 residues. The CDR3 DNA sequence: TGCGCCAGCAGCACCACTATAGCGGGAGGGGATACGCAGTATTTT. Translated: CASSTTIAGGDTQYF.

This chain links TRBV7-2 with TRBJ2-7; D is perhaps TRBD2 (7 bases). The CDR3 length is 19 residues. The V gene lost 1 base and the J gene lost 3 bases, with 25 bases spanning the gap. Germline loops: CDR1 SGHTA, CDR2 FQGNSA. CDR3 residues: CASSLVAYRGAGARYEQYF. The DNA for the CDR3 is TGTGCCAGCAGCTTAGTGGCCTACCGCGGGGCGGGGGCCCGCTACGAGCAGTACTTC.

The chain is built from TRBV7-6 and TRBJ2-2; 7 positions match TRBD1. After removal of 0 bases from V and 0 bases from J, the junction contained 1 base not matched to a gene. In germline, CDR1 is SGHVS, CDR2 FNYEAQ. The CDR3 contains 16 residues. Here the CDR3 DNA reads TGTGCCAGCAGCTTAGCAGGGGGCCCGAACACCGGGGAGCTGTTTTTT. It yields the protein CASSLAGGPNTGELFF.

The chain recombines TRBV10-3 with TRBJ2-1, with D possibly matching TRBD2 (6 bases). Germline assignment: CDR1 ENHRY and CDR2 SYGVKD. Trimming took 6 bases from V and 7 from J, leaving 22 bases between them. The CDR3 covers 16 residues. The CDR3 loop reads CAIREALAPTVNEQFF. In DNA form, the CDR3 reads TGTGCCATCAGGGAAGCCCTAGCGCCGACAGTGAATGAGCAGTTCTTC.

The rearrangement links TRBV27 to TRBJ2-7; 10 nucleotides line up with TRBD1. This CDR3 comprises 14 residues. Germline V CDR1 and CDR2: MNHEY, SMNVEV (reference sequence). V lost 6 bases and J lost 0; bases outside the gene matches: 2. The CDR3 sequence: CASSRTGGSYEQYF. In DNA form, the CDR3 reads TGTGCCAGCAGCCGGACAGGGGGCTCCTACGAGCAGTACTTC.